What follows are 6 T cell receptor beta chains derived from one specimen sequenced in a study of tumor-infiltrating lymphocytes in oesophageal squamous cell carcinoma. TCRdb re-called the PCR reads through MiXCR, storing one row per CDR3 protein. The table has 19,000 or so distinct CDR3 sequences, 47% seen once. Specimen: normal esophageal tissue next to the tumor. These receptors were collected from a female donor with esophageal squamous cell carcinoma.

About this clonotype: This likely comes from a read error, as the CDR3 has no conserved phenylalanine or tryptophan at its end. Because the CDR3's place on the DNA is in doubt, the DNA is left out and the CDR3 is given as listed by TCRdb. V is TRBV7-6 and J is TRBJ1-1; the table's TRBD1 call for D was not verified on the DNA. With termini counted, the CDR3 has 14 amino acids. Per germline, CDR1 SGHVS and CDR2 FNYEAQ. CDR3: CASRHGTTSSTSGQ.

About this clonotype: One end of the junction fails to match germline, which may point to a read error. V usage is TRBV7-6 and J usage is TRBJ2-1; tentatively, D is TRBD1 or TRBD2 (5 bases each). The CDR3 contains 13 residues. CDR1 and CDR2 (germline): SGHVS, FNYEAQ. CDR3 bases: TGTGCTAGCAGCTTAGGATACGGGGACGAGCAGTTCTTC. This translates into CASSLGYGDEQFF.

This clonotype was counted at least ten times. The chain couples TRBV28 to TRBJ1-1; D unresolved. The V end lost 8 bases, the J end lost 6 bases, and 10 bases lay between the germline ends. The CDR3 is made up of 11 amino acids. The V gene's germline CDR1 is MDHEN and CDR2 SYDVKM. DNA for the CDR3: TGTGCCAGCCTTATTAGAGCTGAAGCTTTCTTT. It codes for CASLIRAEAFF.

This rearrangement joins TRBV6-6 to TRBJ2-3; no definite D call. TRBJ2-1 explains the end of the DNA better; the J call may be wrong. The CDR3 length is 13 residues. CDR1 and CDR2 (germline): MNHNY, SVGAGI (reference sequence). The CDR3 DNA follows: TGTGCCAGCAGTGCTTTCGGGTCCTACGAGCAGTTCTTC. It encodes CASSAFGSYEQFF.

This clonotype was found a few times. The chain links TRBV12-3 or TRBV12-4 to TRBJ2-1; possibly TRBD1 for D (6 bases). The J call may be mistaken, given a closer DNA end match to TRBJ2-7. The CDR3 totals 13 residues. The DNA for the CDR3 is TGTGCCAGCAGTTGGACAGCCTCCTACGAGCAGTACTTC. This sequence encodes CASSWTASYEQYF.

This clonotype was found a few times. The rearrangement links TRBV4-2 to TRBJ2-2; D is uncertain. From germline, CDR1 is LGHNA and CDR2 YNFKEQ. Trimming shortened V by 4 bases and J by 4 bases, and 13 bases separated the two germline ends. The CDR3 is made up of 15 amino acids. In DNA, the CDR3 is TGTGCCAGCAGCCGACCAGGCTCAGGCACCGGGGAGCTGTTTTTT. Amino acid sequence: CASSRPGSGTGELFF.